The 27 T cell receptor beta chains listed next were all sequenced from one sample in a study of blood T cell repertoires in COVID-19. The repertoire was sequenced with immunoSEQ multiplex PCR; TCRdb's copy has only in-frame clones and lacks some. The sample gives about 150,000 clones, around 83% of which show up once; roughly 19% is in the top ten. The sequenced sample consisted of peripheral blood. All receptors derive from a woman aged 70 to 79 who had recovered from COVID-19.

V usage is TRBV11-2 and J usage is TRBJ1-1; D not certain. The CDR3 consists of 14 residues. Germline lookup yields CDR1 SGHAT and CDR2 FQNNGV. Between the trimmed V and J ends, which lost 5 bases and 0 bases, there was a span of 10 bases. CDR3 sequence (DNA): TGTGCCAGCAGCAATCGACGGGTGAACACTGAAGCTTTCTTT. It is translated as CASSNRRVNTEAFF.

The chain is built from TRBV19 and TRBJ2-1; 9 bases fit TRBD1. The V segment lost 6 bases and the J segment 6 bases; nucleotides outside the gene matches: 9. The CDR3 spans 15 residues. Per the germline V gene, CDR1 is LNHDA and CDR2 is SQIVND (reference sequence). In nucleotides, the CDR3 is TGTGCCAGTAGCCCAGACAGGGGGGTCGGCAATGAGCAGTTCTTC. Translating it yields CASSPDRGVGNEQFF.

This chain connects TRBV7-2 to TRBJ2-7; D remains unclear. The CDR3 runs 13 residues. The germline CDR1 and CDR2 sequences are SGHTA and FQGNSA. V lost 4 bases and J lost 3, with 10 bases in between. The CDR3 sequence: CASSSPGLYEQYF. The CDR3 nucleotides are TGTGCCAGCAGCTCGCCCGGTCTCTACGAGCAGTACTTC.

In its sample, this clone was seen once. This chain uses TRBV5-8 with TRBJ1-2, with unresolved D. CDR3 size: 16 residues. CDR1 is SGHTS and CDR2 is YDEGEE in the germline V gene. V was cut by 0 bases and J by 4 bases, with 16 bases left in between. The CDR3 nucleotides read TGTGCCAGCAGCTTGGTTTCCCAGGCAGGCCGCTATGGCTACACCTTC. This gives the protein CASSLVSQAGRYGYTF.

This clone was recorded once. The CDR3 sequence is CASGAGTPYEQYF. The CDR3 bases are TGTGCCAGTGGTGCAGGGACTCCCTACGAGCAGTACTTC. This sequence joins TRBV19 and TRBJ2-7; D might be TRBD2 (6 bases). The CDR3 consists of 13 residues. Germline values: CDR1 LNHDA, CDR2 SQIVND (reference sequence). Between the trimmed V and J ends, which lost 8 bases and 2 bases, there was a span of 13 bases. Complete variable domain (other parts from reference TRBV19 and TRBJ2-7): DGGITQSPKYLFRKEGQNVTLSCEQNLNHDAMYWYRQDPGQGLRLIYYSQIVNDFQKGDIAEGYSVSREKKESFPLTVTSAQKNPTAFYLCASGAGTPYEQYFGPGTRLTVT.

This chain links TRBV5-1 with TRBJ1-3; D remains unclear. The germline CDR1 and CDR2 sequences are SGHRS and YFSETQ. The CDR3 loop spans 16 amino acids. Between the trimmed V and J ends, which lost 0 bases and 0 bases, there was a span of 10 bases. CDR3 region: CASSLGQTSSGNTIYF. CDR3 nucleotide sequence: TGCGCCAGCAGCTTGGGGCAAACCAGCTCTGGAAACACCATATATTTT.

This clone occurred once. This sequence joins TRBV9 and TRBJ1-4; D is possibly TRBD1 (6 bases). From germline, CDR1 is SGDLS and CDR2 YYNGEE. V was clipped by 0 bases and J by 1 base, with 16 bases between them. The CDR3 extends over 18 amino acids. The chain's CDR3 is CASSVVGRGSVTNEKLFF. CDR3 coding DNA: TGTGCCAGCAGCGTAGTCGGCAGGGGTTCGGTAACTAATGAAAAACTGTTTTTT.

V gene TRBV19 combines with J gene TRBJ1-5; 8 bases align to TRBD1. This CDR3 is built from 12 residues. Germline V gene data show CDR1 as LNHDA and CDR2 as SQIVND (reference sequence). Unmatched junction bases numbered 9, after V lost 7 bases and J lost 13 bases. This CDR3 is CASTPRQGIQHF. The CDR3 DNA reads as TGTGCCAGTACCCCGAGACAGGGGATACAGCATTTT.

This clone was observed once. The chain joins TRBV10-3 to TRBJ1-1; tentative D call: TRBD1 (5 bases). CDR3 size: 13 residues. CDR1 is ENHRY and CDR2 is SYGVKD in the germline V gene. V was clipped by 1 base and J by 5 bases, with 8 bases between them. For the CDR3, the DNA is TGTGCCATCAGTGAGTTGCCAGGGACTGAAGCTTTCTTT. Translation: CAISELPGTEAFF.

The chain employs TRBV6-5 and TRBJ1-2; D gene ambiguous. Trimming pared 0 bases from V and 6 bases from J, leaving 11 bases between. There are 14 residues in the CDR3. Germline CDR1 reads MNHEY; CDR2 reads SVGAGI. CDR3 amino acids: CASSYSRSVDGYTF. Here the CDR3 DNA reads TGTGCCAGCAGTTACTCGCGCTCTGTCGATGGCTACACCTTC.

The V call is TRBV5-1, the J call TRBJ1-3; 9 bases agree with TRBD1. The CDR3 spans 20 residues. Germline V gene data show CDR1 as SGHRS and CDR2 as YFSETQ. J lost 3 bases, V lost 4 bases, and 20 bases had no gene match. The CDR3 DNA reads TGCGCCAGCAGCCCCACAAGGGGAACAGGGGGCTCGGTAGGTGGAAACACCATATATTTT. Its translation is CASSPTRGTGGSVGGNTIYF.

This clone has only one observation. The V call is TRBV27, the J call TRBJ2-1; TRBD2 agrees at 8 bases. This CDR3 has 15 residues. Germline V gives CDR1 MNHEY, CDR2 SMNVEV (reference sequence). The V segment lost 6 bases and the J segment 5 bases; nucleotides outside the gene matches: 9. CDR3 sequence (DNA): TGTGCCAGCAGGGAAGCGGGAGCAGGAAACAATGAGCAGTTCTTC. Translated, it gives CASREAGAGNNEQFF.

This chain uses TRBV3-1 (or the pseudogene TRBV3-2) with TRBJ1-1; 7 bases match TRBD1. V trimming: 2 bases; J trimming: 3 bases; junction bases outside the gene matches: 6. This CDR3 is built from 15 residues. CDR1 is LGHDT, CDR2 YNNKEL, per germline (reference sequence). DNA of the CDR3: TGTGCCAGCAGCCAAACAGGGGCCGGATACACTGAAGCTTTCTTT. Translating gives CASSQTGAGYTEAFF.

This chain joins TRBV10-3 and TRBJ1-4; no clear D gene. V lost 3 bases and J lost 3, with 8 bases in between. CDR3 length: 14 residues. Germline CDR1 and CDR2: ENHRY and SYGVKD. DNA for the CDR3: TGTGCCATCAGTGATACAGCAGCTAATGAAAAACTGTTTTTT. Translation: CAISDTAANEKLFF.

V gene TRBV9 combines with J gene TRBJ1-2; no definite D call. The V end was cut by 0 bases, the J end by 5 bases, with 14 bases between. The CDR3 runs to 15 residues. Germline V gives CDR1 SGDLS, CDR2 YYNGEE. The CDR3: CASSVGRGRRYGYTF. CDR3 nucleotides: TGTGCCAGCAGCGTAGGGCGAGGGAGGAGGTATGGCTACACCTTC.

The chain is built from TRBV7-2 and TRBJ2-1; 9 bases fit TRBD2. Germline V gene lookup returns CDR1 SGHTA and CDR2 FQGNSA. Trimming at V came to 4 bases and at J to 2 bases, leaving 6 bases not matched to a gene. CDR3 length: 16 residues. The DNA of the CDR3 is TGTGCCAGCAGCTCCCAGCGGGAGGAGACCTACAATGAGCAGTTCTTC. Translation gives CASSSQREETYNEQFF. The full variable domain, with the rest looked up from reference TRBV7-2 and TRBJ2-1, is GAGVSQSPSNKVTEKGKDVELRCDPISGHTALYWYRQSLGQGLEFLIYFQGNSAPDKSGLPSDRFSAERTGGSVSTLTIQRTQQEDSAVYLCASSSQREETYNEQFFGPGTRLTVL.

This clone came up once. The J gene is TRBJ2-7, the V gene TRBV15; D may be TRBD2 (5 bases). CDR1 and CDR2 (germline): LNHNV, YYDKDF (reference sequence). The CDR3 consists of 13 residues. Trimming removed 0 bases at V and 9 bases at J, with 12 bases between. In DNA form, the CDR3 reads TGTGCCACCAGCAGAGATCTCTTGGAGGCGCAGTACTTC. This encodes CATSRDLLEAQYF. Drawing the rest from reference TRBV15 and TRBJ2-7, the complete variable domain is DAMVIQNPRYQVTQFGKPVTLSCSQTLNHNVMYWYQQKSSQAPKLLFHYYDKDFNNEADTPDNFQSRRPNTSFCFLDIRSPGLGDTAMYLCATSRDLLEAQYFGPGTRLTVT.

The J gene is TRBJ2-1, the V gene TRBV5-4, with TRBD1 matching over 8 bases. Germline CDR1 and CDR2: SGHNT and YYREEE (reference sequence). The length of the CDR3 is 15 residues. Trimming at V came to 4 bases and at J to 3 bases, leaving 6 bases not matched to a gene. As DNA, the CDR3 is TGTGCCAGCAGCACCAAACAGGGGGGCTACAATGAGCAGTTCTTC. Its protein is CASSTKQGGYNEQFF.

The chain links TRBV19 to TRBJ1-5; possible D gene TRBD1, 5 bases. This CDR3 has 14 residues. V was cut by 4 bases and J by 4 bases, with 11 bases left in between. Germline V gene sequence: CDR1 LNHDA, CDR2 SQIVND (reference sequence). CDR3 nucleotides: TGTGCCAGTAGTACGGGACTGACTAATCAGCCCCAGCATTTT. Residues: CASSTGLTNQPQHF.

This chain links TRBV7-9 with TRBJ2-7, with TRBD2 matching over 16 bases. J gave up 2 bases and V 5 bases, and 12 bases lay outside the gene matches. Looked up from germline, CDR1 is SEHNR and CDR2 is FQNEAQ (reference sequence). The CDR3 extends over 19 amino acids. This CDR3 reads CASSVGTSGRAGNPYEQYF. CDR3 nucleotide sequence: TGTGCCAGCAGCGTTGGGACTAGCGGGAGGGCCGGCAACCCCTACGAGCAGTACTTC. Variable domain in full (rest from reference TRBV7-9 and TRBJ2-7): DTGVSQNPRHKITKRGQNVTFRCDPISEHNRLYWYRQTLGQGPEFLTYFQNEAQLEKSRLLSDRFSAERPKGSFSTLEIQRTEQGDSAMYLCASSVGTSGRAGNPYEQYFGPGTRLTVT.

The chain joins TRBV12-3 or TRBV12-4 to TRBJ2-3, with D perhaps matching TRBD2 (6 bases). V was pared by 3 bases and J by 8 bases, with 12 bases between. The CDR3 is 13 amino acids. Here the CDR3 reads CASSLGGWGTQYF. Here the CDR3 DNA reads TGTGCCAGCAGTTTGGGGGGTTGGGGTACGCAGTATTTT.

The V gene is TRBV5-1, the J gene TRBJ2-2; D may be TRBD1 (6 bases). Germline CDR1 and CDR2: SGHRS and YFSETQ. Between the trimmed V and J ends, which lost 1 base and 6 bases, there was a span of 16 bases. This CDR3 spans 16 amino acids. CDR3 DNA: TGCGCCAGCAGCTTGTCGTCAGGGGTTGTCGCCGGGGAGCTGTTTTTT. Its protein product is CASSLSSGVVAGELFF.

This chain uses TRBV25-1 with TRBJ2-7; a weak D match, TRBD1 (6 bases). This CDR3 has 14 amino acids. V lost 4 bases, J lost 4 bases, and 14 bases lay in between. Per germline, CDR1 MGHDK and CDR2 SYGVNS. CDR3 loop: CASSARTAPYEQYF. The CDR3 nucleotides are TGTGCCAGCAGTGCCCGGACAGCACCTTACGAGCAGTACTTC.

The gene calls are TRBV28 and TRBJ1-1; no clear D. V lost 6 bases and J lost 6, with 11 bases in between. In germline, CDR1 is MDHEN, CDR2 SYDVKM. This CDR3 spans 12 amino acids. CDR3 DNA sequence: TGTGCCAGCAGCCCTCTTGAGGCTGAAGCTTTCTTT. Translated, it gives CASSPLEAEAFF.

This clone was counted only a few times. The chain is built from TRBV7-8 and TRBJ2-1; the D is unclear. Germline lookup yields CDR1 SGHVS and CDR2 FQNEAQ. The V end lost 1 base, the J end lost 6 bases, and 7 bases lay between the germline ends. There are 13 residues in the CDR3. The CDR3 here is CASSLGPLNEQFF. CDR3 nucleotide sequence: TGTGCCAGCAGCTTAGGGCCCCTCAATGAGCAGTTCTTC.

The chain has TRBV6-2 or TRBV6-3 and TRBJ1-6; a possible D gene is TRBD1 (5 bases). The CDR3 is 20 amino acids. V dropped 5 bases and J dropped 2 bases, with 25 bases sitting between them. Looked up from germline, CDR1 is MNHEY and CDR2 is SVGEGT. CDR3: CASSTPPMSLKGAYNSPLHF. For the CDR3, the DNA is TGTGCCAGCAGTACCCCCCCGATGAGCCTAAAAGGGGCCTATAATTCACCCCTCCACTTT.

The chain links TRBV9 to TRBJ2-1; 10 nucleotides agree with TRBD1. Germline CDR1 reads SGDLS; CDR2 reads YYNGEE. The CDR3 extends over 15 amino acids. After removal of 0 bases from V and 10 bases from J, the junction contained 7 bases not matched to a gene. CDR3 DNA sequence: TGTGCCAGCAGCGTAGAGGGGACAGGGGCCGTAGAGCAGTTCTTC. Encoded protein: CASSVEGTGAVEQFF.